These 26 T cell receptor beta chains came from one sample sequenced in a study of post-analysis software for immune sequencing data. General study findings and limits: Included in a set of five TRBV segments more frequent in patients than controls were TRBV5-6, TRBV5-1 and TRBV20-1.

TCR beta libraries were prepared from cDNA with unique molecular identifiers. From the PCR reads, TCRdb called clonotypes with MiXCR, one entry per CDR3 protein. Counted here are about 680,000 distinct CDR3 sequences, 59% occurring once; the ten biggest clones make up 10% to 12%. These receptors' antigens are unknown. Material: blood. The receptors stem from a girl aged 2 to 10 with multiple sclerosis.

J is TRBJ2-7 and V is TRBV6-5; D uncertain. Germline V lookup: CDR1 MNHEY, CDR2 SVGAGI. The CDR3 runs 11 residues. V was cut by 5 bases and J by 4 bases, with 6 bases left in between. CDR3 sequence: CASSVGYEQYF. The CDR3 DNA is TGTGCCAGCAGTGTTGGGTACGAGCAGTACTTC.

This clonotype was counted a few times. The V call is TRBV20-1, the J call TRBJ2-7; no reliable D call. Germline V lookup: CDR1 DFQATT, CDR2 SNEGSKA (reference sequence). The CDR3 runs 12 residues. Trimming took 0 bases from V and 3 from J, leaving 6 bases between them. The CDR3 reads CSARDQSYEQYF. CDR3 DNA: TGCAGTGCTAGAGACCAGAGCTACGAGCAGTACTTC.

The chain has TRBV4-1 and TRBJ2-7, with D possibly TRBD1 on 5 matching bases. This CDR3 is 14 amino acids long. With 2 bases removed from V and 3 bases from J, the gap between germline ends came to 11 bases. The V gene's germline CDR1 is MGHRA and CDR2 YSYEKL. The CDR3 spells CASSQLWGRYEQYF. The CDR3 DNA reads as TGCGCCAGCAGCCAACTTTGGGGCCGCTACGAGCAGTACTTC.

This chain connects TRBV25-1 to TRBJ1-5, with D possibly TRBD1 on 5 matching bases. Germline V gene data show CDR1 as MGHDK and CDR2 as SYGVNS. This CDR3 is built from 14 residues. V shed 7 bases and J shed 0 bases, with 10 bases lying between them. DNA for the CDR3: TGTGCCAGCACAGAAGGGACTAGCAATCAGCCCCAGCATTTT. It specifies CASTEGTSNQPQHF.

The rearrangement joins TRBV6-6 to TRBJ2-5; weak D call: TRBD2 (6 bases). The V gene's germline CDR1 is MNHNY and CDR2 SVGAGI (reference sequence). Between the trimmed V and J ends, which lost 5 bases and 3 bases, there was a span of 16 bases. CDR3 length: 15 amino acids. This CDR3 reads CASSTLQRAKETQYF. The CDR3 DNA follows: TGTGCCAGCAGTACCCTCCAGCGGGCAAAAGAGACCCAGTACTTC.

The chain couples TRBV13 to TRBJ2-3; D possibly uses TRBD1 or TRBD2 (6 bases each). Deletions cut 5 bases from V and 5 bases from J, with 17 bases between. CDR1 and CDR2 (germline): PRHDT, FYEKMQ (reference sequence). The CDR3 spans 15 residues. CDR3: CASSHRDSPEDTQYF. CDR3 coding DNA: TGTGCCAGCAGCCACAGGGACTCACCAGAAGATACGCAGTATTTT.

The genes are TRBV7-9 and TRBJ2-1; D tentatively reads TRBD1 or TRBD2 (5 bases each). The V and J ends lost 11 bases and 12 bases respectively, with 17 bases between them. The CDR3 loop spans 11 amino acids. CDR1 is SEHNR, CDR2 FQNEAQ, per germline (reference sequence). This chain's CDR3 is CAEQVGVGQFF. CDR3 in DNA: TGTGCCGAACAGGTCGGGGTCGGGCAGTTCTTC.

A note on this clonotype: The junction differs from germline at one of its ends, possibly a read error. The chain uses TRBV20-1 and TRBJ1-2, with D possibly matching TRBD1 (6 bases). This CDR3 contains 12 residues. Germline values: CDR1 DFQATT, CDR2 SNEGSKA (reference sequence). The CDR3, as DNA: TGCAGGGCTACGGACAGCATCTATGGCTACACCTTC. This translates into CRATDSIYGYTF.

For the CDR3, the DNA is TGCAGCACGTCTGTTGGGGGAGCCCCCTACGAGCAGTACTTC. Its translation: CSTSVGGAPYEQYF. The chain carries TRBV29-1 and TRBJ2-7, with D perhaps matching TRBD1 or TRBD2 (5 bases each). The CDR3 runs to 14 residues. In germline, CDR1 is SQVTM, CDR2 ANQGSEA. The ends were cut back, 8 bases at V and 2 bases at J, with 19 bases in the middle.

This chain joins TRBV4-1 and TRBJ2-7; 8 positions match TRBD1. With 4 bases clipped from V and 1 base from J, the junction kept 9 bases outside the gene matches. The CDR3 covers 16 residues. The germline V gene encodes CDR1 MGHRA and CDR2 YSYEKL. DNA for the CDR3: TGCGCCAGCAGCCTCCTTCACGGACAGGGATCCTACGAGCAGTACTTC. Translated: CASSLLHGQGSYEQYF.

The chain employs TRBV9 and TRBJ1-5; 9 bases are a match to TRBD1. Per germline, CDR1 SGDLS and CDR2 YYNGEE. Trimming took 4 bases from V and 5 from J; bases not matched to a gene: 4. This CDR3 is built from 14 residues. CDR3 loop: CASSPDRGHQPQHF. Here the CDR3 DNA reads TGTGCCAGCAGCCCGGACAGGGGCCATCAGCCCCAGCATTTT.

This sequence joins TRBV28 and TRBJ1-2; D is uncertain. Trimming took 6 bases from V and 1 from J, leaving 6 bases between them. The CDR3 totals 12 residues. Germline V lookup: CDR1 MDHEN, CDR2 SYDVKM. The CDR3: CASSTHNYGYTF. DNA for the CDR3: TGTGCCAGCAGCACCCATAACTATGGCTACACCTTC.

The rearrangement uses TRBV7-2 and TRBJ2-2; D is unclear. Trimming took 5 bases from V and 5 from J, leaving 12 bases between them. CDR1 and CDR2 from the germline V gene are SGHTA and FQGNSA. The CDR3 extends over 14 amino acids. This chain's CDR3 is CASSRAQHTGELFF. The CDR3 DNA reads TGTGCCAGCAGCCGGGCCCAACATACCGGGGAGCTGTTTTTT.

The chain combines TRBV4-1 with TRBJ2-1; 9 bases are a match to TRBD1. The CDR3 runs to 17 residues. CDR1 is MGHRA, CDR2 YSYEKL, per germline. V was pared by 2 bases and J by 6 bases, with 11 bases of the junction left unmatched. As DNA, the CDR3 is TGCGCCAGCAGCCAACAACTTCCGGGACAGGGTTTCAATGAGCAGTTCTTC. Residues: CASSQQLPGQGFNEQFF.

The chain is built from TRBV20-1 and TRBJ2-4; unclear D gene. Germline-derived CDR1 and CDR2 are DFQATT and SNEGSKA (reference sequence). This CDR3 is built from 14 residues. Trimming took off 2 bases at V and 1 base at J, with 9 bases between the two ends. The CDR3 sequence is CSARSGVAKNIQYF. The CDR3, as DNA: TGCAGTGCTAGAAGTGGAGTGGCCAAAAACATTCAGTACTTC.

This clonotype showed up just a few times. The chain couples TRBV20-1 to TRBJ2-3; 11 nucleotides match TRBD2. This CDR3 has 14 amino acids. The germline gives CDR1 DFQATT, CDR2 SNEGSKA (reference sequence). Germline trimming cut 4 bases from V and 4 bases from J; bases unmatched to any gene: 4. The CDR3 DNA reads as TGCAGTGCTACCCTAGCGGGGGGCCCAGATACGCAGTATTTT. It codes for CSATLAGGPDTQYF.

The CDR3 protein is CASSWTGFQPQHF. CDR3 nucleotide sequence: TGTGCCAGCAGCTGGACAGGGTTTCAGCCCCAGCATTTT. V and J are TRBV12-3 or TRBV12-4 and TRBJ1-5; 8 nucleotides line up with TRBD1. The CDR3 is made up of 13 amino acids. Losses at the gene ends were 6 bases for V and 6 bases for J; bases not matched to a gene: 4.

In this sample, this clonotype turned up many times. The chain carries TRBV6-5 and TRBJ2-5; TRBD1 matches 8 bases. J gave up 3 bases and V 6 bases, and 6 bases lay outside the gene matches. There are 14 residues in the CDR3. CDR1 MNHEY and CDR2 SVGAGI come from the germline V gene. The CDR3 DNA reads as TGTGCCAGCAGACATCCGGACAGGGAAGAGACCCAGTACTTC. It yields the protein CASRHPDREETQYF.

The chain's CDR3 is CASSEGTSNSYEQYF. In nucleotides, the CDR3 is TGTGCCAGCAGTGAGGGGACTTCAAACTCCTACGAGCAGTACTTC. This chain joins TRBV2 and TRBJ2-7; TRBD2 might be the D (6 bases). The V and J ends lost 3 bases and 0 bases respectively, with 12 bases between them. The CDR3 spans 15 residues. The V gene's germline CDR1 is SNHLY and CDR2 FYNNEI.

The V gene is TRBV5-1, the J gene TRBJ2-1; 11 nucleotides align to TRBD2. Germline-derived CDR1 and CDR2 are SGHRS and YFSETQ. Trimming removed 4 bases from V and 4 bases from J; junction bases left unmatched: 10. The CDR3 loop spans 17 amino acids. The CDR3 DNA sequence: TGCGCCAGCAGCCCGAAACCGGGACTAGCGGCTTACAATGAGCAGTTCTTC. Protein: CASSPKPGLAAYNEQFF.

A single count supports this clonotype. In nucleotides, the CDR3 is TGTGCCTGGAGTGTGGGTAGGACCTACGAGCAGTACTTC. Amino acid sequence: CAWSVGRTYEQYF. The chain recombines TRBV30 with TRBJ2-7; D is ambiguous. V lost 0 bases, J lost 2 bases, and 8 bases lay in between. CDR1 and CDR2 from the germline V gene are GTSNPN and SVGIG (reference sequence). CDR3 length: 13 amino acids.

The chain is built from TRBV7-9 and TRBJ1-1, with 9 bases identical to TRBD1. CDR3 length: 15 amino acids. CDR1 and CDR2 (germline): SEHNR, FQNEAQ (reference sequence). Trimming at V came to 5 bases and at J to 4 bases, leaving 8 bases not matched to a gene. The CDR3 reads CASSRTGVEGTEAFF. CDR3 sequence (DNA): TGTGCCAGCAGCCGGACAGGGGTCGAGGGCACTGAAGCTTTCTTT.

This clonotype came up once. This chain links TRBV5-1 with TRBJ2-5; 10 nucleotides line up with TRBD2. This CDR3 is built from 16 residues. With V trimmed by 3 bases and J by 4 bases, 9 bases remained unmatched. From germline, CDR1 is SGHRS and CDR2 YFSETQ. The CDR3 DNA sequence: TGCGCCAGCAGCTCGCTAGCGGGGGAGACTGCAGAGACCCAGTACTTC. Translation: CASSSLAGETAETQYF.

V usage is TRBV24-1 and J usage is TRBJ2-1; D gene uncertain. The V gene's germline CDR1 is KGHDR and CDR2 SFDVKD. Trimming stripped 4 bases from V and 4 bases from J, with 19 bases between. The CDR3 covers 17 residues. The CDR3 protein is CATSDPTHPLWYNEQFF. The CDR3 region has the DNA TGTGCCACCAGTGACCCAACCCATCCCCTTTGGTACAATGAGCAGTTCTTC.

The chain uses TRBV4-2 and TRBJ2-1; tentative D call: TRBD1 (5 bases). The CDR3 covers 14 residues. Germline CDR1 and CDR2: LGHNA and YNFKEQ. The V end was cut by 7 bases, the J end by 0 bases, with 10 bases between. The CDR3: CASTLDSSYNEQFF. The DNA for the CDR3 is TGTGCCAGCACCCTAGACAGCTCCTACAATGAGCAGTTCTTC.

This clonotype appeared a single time. The chain employs TRBV27 and TRBJ1-2, with 11 bases lining up with TRBD1. V lost 6 bases, J lost 7 bases, and 4 bases stayed unmatched. This CDR3 is 13 amino acids long. Germline V gene lookup returns CDR1 MNHEY and CDR2 SMNVEV (reference sequence). CDR3 nucleotide sequence: TGTGCCAGCAGGGGACAGGGGGACTCTGGCTACACCTTC. This sequence encodes CASRGQGDSGYTF.